A single sample is the source of the 32 T cell receptor beta chains below, sequenced in a study of blood T cell repertoires in COVID-19 (TCRdb year 2020). The library was obtained by the immunoSEQ multiplex PCR assay. TCRdb provides this immuneACCESS table in a form limited to in-frame rearrangements. Some clones are lacking; in checked studies, under half of them reflect an unresolved V gene, and why the rest are absent is not known. The table for this sample lists roughly 150,000 clones; about four fifths of them were counted only once. In total, the top ten clones hold around a fifth of the sample. Specimen: peripheral blood. Receptor source: a woman in her seventies who had recovered from COVID-19.

This clone occurred a few times. The chain recombines TRBV24-1 with TRBJ2-5; 8 bases line up with TRBD2. Germline loops: CDR1 KGHDR, CDR2 SFDVKD. V lost 9 bases to trimming and J lost 2 bases; unmatched junction nucleotides: 7. CDR3 size: 14 residues. DNA for the CDR3: TGTGCCACCGCCCGGACTAGCAGTCAAGAGACCCAGTACTTC. This translates into CATARTSSQETQYF.

The rearrangement links TRBV19 to TRBJ1-5; TRBD1 is a possible D gene (6 bases). Germline V CDR1 and CDR2: LNHDA, SQIVND (reference sequence). V was cut by 3 bases and J by 3 bases, with 15 bases left in between. CDR3 length equals 16 residues. The DNA of the CDR3 is TGTGCCAGTAGTATGCCAGGACAGAAGATCAATCAGCCCCAGCATTTT. This encodes CASSMPGQKINQPQHF.

The chain carries TRBV11-3 and TRBJ2-1, with D possibly being TRBD2 (6 bases). V dropped 5 bases and J dropped 9 bases, with 17 bases sitting between them. Germline CDR1 and CDR2: SGHNT and YENEEA. The CDR3 covers 14 residues. The CDR3 loop reads CASSPRMGGGEQFF. The CDR3 DNA follows: TGTGCCAGCAGCCCCCGTATGGGGGGAGGTGAGCAGTTCTTC.

V usage is TRBV18 and J usage is TRBJ1-3, with D uncertain. The CDR3 is 14 amino acids. V dropped 1 base and J dropped 11 bases, with 15 bases sitting between them. CDR1 is KGHSH, CDR2 LQKENI, per germline. The CDR3 spells CASSPQTGGKAIYF. Here the CDR3 DNA reads TGTGCCAGCTCACCACAAACGGGTGGCAAGGCCATATATTTT.

Only one count was recorded for this clone. The gene calls are TRBV6-4 and TRBJ2-7; 8 bases align to TRBD2. Trimming at V came to 6 bases and at J to 2 bases, leaving 12 bases not matched to a gene. Germline CDR1 reads MRHNA; CDR2 reads SNTAGT. CDR3 length equals 16 residues. The CDR3 here is CASSQNGGDQAYEQYF. The CDR3 coding sequence is TGTGCCAGCAGCCAAAACGGGGGGGACCAAGCCTACGAGCAGTACTTC.

In this sample, this clone turned up many times. The rearrangement links TRBV25-1 to TRBJ1-4; 11 positions agree with TRBD1. This CDR3 has 17 residues. With V trimmed by 0 bases and J by 5 bases, 5 bases remained unmatched. Germline V gene data show CDR1 as MGHDK and CDR2 as SYGVNS. The CDR3 region has the DNA TGTGCCAGCAGTGAATATAGGGGGACAGGGGGAAATGAAAAACTGTTTTTT. Its translation is CASSEYRGTGGNEKLFF.

The chain combines TRBV6-1 with TRBJ2-5; 7 positions match TRBD1. V dropped 2 bases and J dropped 7; count of bases not matched to a gene: 7. The germline V gene has CDR1 MNHNS and CDR2 SASEGT. The CDR3 length is 14 residues. DNA for the CDR3: TGTGCCAGCAGTGAAACAGGGGTAAGGGGGACCCAGTACTTC. It translates to CASSETGVRGTQYF.

The chain employs TRBV19 and TRBJ1-4; 7 nucleotides line up with TRBD1. The CDR3 totals 14 residues. Germline V gene sequence: CDR1 LNHDA, CDR2 SQIVND (reference sequence). V gave up 3 bases and J gave up 8 bases; unmatched junction bases: 6. This chain's CDR3 is CASSMGDSREKLFF. The CDR3 coding sequence is TGTGCCAGTAGTATGGGGGACAGCAGGGAAAAACTGTTTTTT.

This chain links TRBV15 with TRBJ2-7, with D maybe TRBD2 (6 bases). V was cut by 5 bases and J by 4 bases, with 12 bases left in between. This CDR3 contains 13 residues. Per germline, CDR1 LNHNV and CDR2 YYDKDF (reference sequence). The CDR3 protein is CATSGPGGYEQYF. In DNA, the CDR3 is TGTGCCACCAGCGGACCTGGGGGGTACGAGCAGTACTTC.

On this clone itself: A read error may produce the germline difference seen at one junction end. The J gene is TRBJ1-1, the V gene TRBV7-2; maybe TRBD1 (5 bases). The germline V gene encodes CDR1 SGHTA and CDR2 FQGNSA. This CDR3 has 14 amino acids. CDR3 residues: CASSLGGTYTDVLF. The CDR3, as DNA: TGTGCCAGCAGCTTAGGCGGGACGTACACTGATGTCCTTTTT.

This clone occurred once. The rearrangement links TRBV5-4 to TRBJ2-1; TRBD2 matches at 7 bases. V shed 0 bases and J 4 bases; nucleotides not matched to a gene: 4. The CDR3 has 15 amino acids. Germline assignment: CDR1 SGHNT and CDR2 YYREEE (reference sequence). The CDR3 DNA follows: TGTGCCAGCAGCTTGGGCGGGAGAGGGTACAATGAGCAGTTCTTC. Its translation: CASSLGGRGYNEQFF. Based on the CDR3 plus reference TRBV5-4 and TRBJ2-1, the full variable domain is ETGVTQSPTHLIKTRGQQVTLRCSSQSGHNTVSWYQQALGQGPQFIFQYYREEENGRGNFPPRFSGLQFPNYSSELNVNALELDDSALYLCASSLGGRGYNEQFFGPGTRLTVL.

As regards this clone: One end of the junction is discordant with germline, which a read error may explain. V usage is TRBV7-2 and J usage is TRBJ2-3; possible D gene TRBD2, 7 bases. There are 9 residues in the CDR3. The germline V gene has CDR1 SGHTA and CDR2 FQGNSA. The CDR3: CASSLGGAF. CDR3 in DNA: TGTGCCAGCAGCTTGGGGGGGGCCTTT.

The chain employs TRBV20-1 and TRBJ2-5; 7 nucleotides line up with TRBD2. CDR1 and CDR2 (germline): DFQATT, SNEGSKA (reference sequence). V was clipped by 3 bases and J by 9 bases; unmatched bases: 4. CDR3 size: 11 residues. The CDR3 DNA sequence: TGCAGTGCTAGGGGGGGGGTTTCCCAGTACTTC. It translates to CSARGGVSQYF.

This rearrangement joins TRBV24-1 to TRBJ2-2; a weak D match, TRBD1 (5 bases). CDR1 KGHDR and CDR2 SFDVKD come from the germline V gene. V shed 4 bases and J shed 1 base, with 6 bases lying between them. The CDR3 totals 14 residues. The CDR3 reads CATSDTGNTGELFF. Here the CDR3 DNA reads TGTGCCACCAGTGACACAGGGAACACCGGGGAGCTGTTTTTT.

The chain is built from TRBV7-8 and TRBJ1-4; no firm D call. This CDR3 comprises 18 residues. Trimming removed 0 bases from V and 7 bases from J, with 21 bases in between. From germline, CDR1 is SGHVS and CDR2 FQNEAQ. The CDR3 DNA reads as TGTGCCAGCAGCTTAGCCCCCCACAGCAGAGGGATGAGTGAAAAACTGTTTTTT. It codes for CASSLAPHSRGMSEKLFF.

The sample holds many counts of this clone. This chain joins TRBV7-8 and TRBJ1-5; 9 bases match TRBD1. Germline CDR1 reads SGHVS; CDR2 reads FQNEAQ. The J segment lost 4 bases and the V segment lost 5 bases, leaving 3 bases of the junction unmatched. This CDR3 has 14 residues. CDR3 coding DNA: TGTGCCAGCAGCCCGGGACAGGGAAATCAGCCCCAGCATTTT. This encodes CASSPGQGNQPQHF. The complete variable domain, with remaining parts taken from reference TRBV7-8 and TRBJ1-5, reads GAGVSQSPRYKVAKRGQDVALRCDPISGHVSLFWYQQALGQGPEFLTYFQNEAQLDKSGLPSDRFFAERPEGSVSTLKIQRTQQEDSAVYLCASSPGQGNQPQHFGDGTRLSIL.

A word on this clone: Its ends do not fully match the called genes, so a read error is possible. V and J are TRBV5-1 and TRBJ1-2, with D perhaps matching TRBD1 (5 bases). The CDR3 extends over 15 amino acids. From germline, CDR1 is SGHRS and CDR2 YFSETQ. The CDR3 sequence: CASSFFPPPGGLVQF. In DNA, the CDR3 is TGCGCCAGCAGCTTTTTCCCGCCGCCGGGGGGTCTTGTCCAGTTT.

This chain joins TRBV28 and TRBJ1-3; D not certain. The CDR3 sequence is 13 residues long. Trimming pared 9 bases from V and 2 bases from J, leaving 11 bases between. Germline V lookup: CDR1 MDHEN, CDR2 SYDVKM. CDR3 protein: CASCLLAGNTIYF. The DNA of the CDR3 is TGTGCCAGTTGCCTACTTGCTGGAAACACCATATATTTT.

This clone came up once. J is TRBJ2-5 and V is TRBV10-3; D may be TRBD1 (6 bases). The V and J ends lost 6 bases and 5 bases respectively, with 13 bases between them. The CDR3 is made up of 13 amino acids. Germline loops: CDR1 ENHRY, CDR2 SYGVKD. This CDR3 reads CAIRGQGPETQYF. The CDR3 DNA is TGTGCCATCAGGGGTCAGGGGCCGGAGACCCAGTACTTC.

The chain joins TRBV4-3 to TRBJ2-7; 8 bases line up with TRBD2. V was clipped by 4 bases and J by 6 bases; unmatched bases: 11. Germline lookup yields CDR1 LGHNA and CDR2 YSLEER. This CDR3 has 15 amino acids. DNA of the CDR3: TGCGCCAGCAGCCGACGACAGAGCGGGAGCCTCGAGCAGTACTTC. As protein: CASSRRQSGSLEQYF.

The chain is built from TRBV3-1 (or the pseudogene TRBV3-2) and TRBJ1-1; D gene unclear. Per germline, CDR1 LGHDT and CDR2 YNNKEL (reference sequence). The CDR3 totals 16 residues. V was shortened by 0 bases and J by 3 bases, with 14 bases between the two germline ends. The CDR3 region is CASSQDSRGRYTEAFF. The CDR3 coding sequence is TGTGCCAGCAGCCAAGACTCGCGGGGTAGGTACACTGAAGCTTTCTTT.

The chain combines TRBV29-1 with TRBJ2-6; D gene uncertain. CDR3 size: 16 residues. V shed 4 bases and J shed 0 bases, with 13 bases lying between them. Germline assignment: CDR1 SQVTM and CDR2 ANQGSEA. CDR3 nucleotides: TGCAGCGTTGCCCCGCCGACTGACTCTGGGGCCAACGTCCTGACTTTC. Translation: CSVAPPTDSGANVLTF.

This clone is a singleton in its sample. V usage is TRBV5-1 and J usage is TRBJ2-1; a possible D gene is TRBD2 (6 bases). The length of the CDR3 is 13 residues. V gave up 0 bases and J gave up 10 bases, with 11 bases separating them. Germline-derived CDR1 and CDR2 are SGHRS and YFSETQ. The CDR3 loop reads CASSLVASGEQFF. The CDR3 DNA follows: TGCGCCAGCAGCTTGGTGGCAAGCGGGGAGCAGTTCTTC.

The rearrangement joins TRBV7-9 to TRBJ2-4; perhaps TRBD2 as D (5 bases). The ends were cut back, 5 bases at V and 8 bases at J, with 16 bases in the middle. The germline gives CDR1 SEHNR, CDR2 FQNEAQ (reference sequence). The CDR3 runs to 14 residues. The CDR3 is CASSPAGVGDIQYF. The CDR3 nucleotides are TGTGCCAGCAGCCCGGCTGGGGTGGGAGACATTCAGTACTTC.

J is TRBJ1-1 and V is TRBV29-1, with D maybe TRBD1 (5 bases). Trimming took 4 bases from V and 0 from J, leaving 15 bases between them. Germline values: CDR1 SQVTM, CDR2 ANQGSEA. CDR3 size: 15 residues. The CDR3 coding sequence is TGCAGCGTTGCGGGGGGTTGGGGAATGAACACTGAAGCTTTCTTT. Translated: CSVAGGWGMNTEAFF.

This clone was seen once. The chain combines TRBV30 with TRBJ2-3, with D perhaps assigned TRBD1 or TRBD2 (5 bases each). The germline V gene has CDR1 GTSNPN and CDR2 SVGIG (reference sequence). The CDR3 loop spans 11 amino acids. Trimming pared 5 bases from V and 6 bases from J, leaving 9 bases between. Here the CDR3 reads CAWGEGDTQYF. As DNA, the CDR3 is TGTGCCTGGGGAGAGGGGGATACGCAGTATTTT.

The rearrangement joins TRBV27 to TRBJ1-5; weak D call: TRBD1 (5 bases). The CDR3 spans 15 residues. Germline lookup yields CDR1 MNHEY and CDR2 SMNVEV (reference sequence). V lost 7 bases to trimming and J lost 2 bases, with 15 bases between them. The CDR3 sequence: CASTPRGGGNQPQHF. CDR3 bases: TGTGCCAGCACCCCCCGGGGAGGGGGCAATCAGCCCCAGCATTTT.

The CDR3 sequence: CASSQGQAGGGYTF. The CDR3 region has the DNA TGTGCCAGCAGCCAGGGACAGGCCGGCGGGGGCTACACCTTC. This sequence joins TRBV7-2 and TRBJ1-2; 8 bases agree with TRBD1. Germline trimming cut 5 bases from V and 8 bases from J; bases unmatched to any gene: 10. The CDR3 extends over 14 amino acids. The germline V gene encodes CDR1 SGHTA and CDR2 FQGNSA.

The chain links TRBV12-3 or TRBV12-4 to TRBJ1-5; 9 nucleotides match TRBD1. CDR3 length: 13 amino acids. Trimming cost V 11 bases and J 3 bases; bases outside gene matches: 5. The CDR3 bases are TGTGCCTCGGGACAGGGCCACAATCAGCCCCAGCATTTT. As protein: CASGQGHNQPQHF.

This rearrangement joins TRBV10-3 to TRBJ1-1; the D gene is possibly TRBD1 (6 bases). The germline gives CDR1 ENHRY, CDR2 SYGVKD. Trimming cost V 6 bases and J 4 bases, with 9 bases left between them. CDR3 size: 12 residues. CDR3 bases: TGTGCCATCAGACACAGGGCCACTGAAGCTTTCTTT. Translation gives CAIRHRATEAFF.

The chain recombines TRBV30 with TRBJ1-2, with 8 bases aligning to TRBD1. The CDR3 has 16 residues. Germline-derived CDR1 and CDR2 are GTSNPN and SVGIG (reference sequence). J gave up 4 bases and V 1 base, and 11 bases lay outside the gene matches. CDR3 sequence: CAWSAGRAGGGYGYTF. In DNA, the CDR3 is TGTGCCTGGAGTGCCGGCAGGGCAGGGGGCGGCTATGGCTACACCTTC.

The gene calls are TRBV5-5 and TRBJ1-4; the D gene is possibly TRBD1 (5 bases). V lost 4 bases and J 8 bases, leaving 21 bases between the germline ends. The germline gives CDR1 SGHKS, CDR2 YYEKEE (reference sequence). The CDR3 is 16 amino acids. The DNA of the CDR3 is TGTGCCAGCAGCACGGACATGGCAGGGTGGGGAGAAAAACTGTTTTTT. It translates to CASSTDMAGWGEKLFF.